This TCR beta chain was sequenced for a study of cytomegalovirus exposure and HLA in healthy donors. At the level of the study: From donors who were HLA-typed, an early data release held approximately 84 million unique TCRs. Findings and limits, study-wide: A list of 150 or so TCR beta chains associated with cytomegalovirus was given.

Worth noting for this clone: Its antigen is unidentified.

The PCR contained 60 Vbeta and 13 Jbeta primers. TCRdb's table, derived via immunoSEQ multiplex PCR, lists solely in-frame clones and lacks some. Among fewer than 200,000 clones listed, roughly 81% were seen once. J gave up 6 bases and V 2 bases, and 10 bases lay outside the gene matches. CDR1 SGDLS and CDR2 YYNGEE come from the germline V gene. The CDR3 has 16 residues. Sequencing was carried out using PBMCs. This chain uses TRBV9 with TRBJ2-2, with 7 bases lining up with TRBD2. The sequence came from a woman aged 45-59 years in good health and CMV-seronegative. The CDR3 DNA sequence: TGTGCCAGCAGCGTGGGGGGGAGACAGTCCCCCGGGGAGCTGTTTTTT. Translated, it gives CASSVGGRQSPGELFF. The variable domain in full, with the rest retrieved from reference TRBV9 and TRBJ2-2, is DSGVTQTPKHLITATGQRVTLRCSPRSGDLSVYWYQQSLDQGLQFLIQYYNGEERAKGNILERFSAQQFPDLHSELNLSSLELGDSALYFCASSVGGRQSPGELFFGEGSRLTVL.